The TCR beta chain described here comes from a study of T cell responses to AZD1222 COVID-19 vaccine. Study background: Pooled in the analysis were second doses at about 4 or about 12 weeks. General study findings and limits: Without day 14 samples, only post-peak T cell repertoires were studied.

Clones were sequenced by immunoSEQ multiplex PCR, and TCRdb holds only the in-frame ones, with some missing. The repertoire consists of more than 95,000 clones, with 80% to 90% occurring once and the leading ten covering around 1.5%. The length of the CDR3 is 13 residues. Deletions cut 0 bases from V and 3 bases from J, with 6 bases between. The V gene's germline CDR1 is SGHDN and CDR2 FVKESK. As regards this clone: Its antigen remains unknown.

The specimen was peripheral blood, collected on day 0 of AZD1222 vaccination. This TCR was sampled from an adult in good health. V is TRBV14 and J is TRBJ2-7, with D unresolved. CDR3 residues: CASSQDLFYEQYF. Here the CDR3 DNA reads TGTGCCAGCAGCCAAGATTTGTTCTACGAGCAGTACTTC. The full variable domain, completed using reference TRBV14 and TRBJ2-7, is EAGVTQFPSHSVIEKGQTVTLRCDPISGHDNLYWYRRVMGKEIKFLLHFVKESKQDESGMPNNRFLAERTGGTYSTLKVQPAELEDSGVYFCASSQDLFYEQYFGPGTRLTVT.